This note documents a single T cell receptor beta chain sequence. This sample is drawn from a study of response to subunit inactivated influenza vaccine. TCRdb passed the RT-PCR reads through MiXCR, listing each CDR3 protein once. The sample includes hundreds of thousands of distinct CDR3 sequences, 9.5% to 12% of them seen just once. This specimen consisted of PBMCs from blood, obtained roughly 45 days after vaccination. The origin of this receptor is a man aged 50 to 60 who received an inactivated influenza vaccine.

CDR3 in DNA: TGTGCCAGTAGTATCCGGGACACTGCTTCTAACACTGAAGCTTTCTTT. Translation: CASSIRDTASNTEAFF. The chain combines TRBV19 with TRBJ1-1; D is possibly TRBD1 (6 bases). The germline V gene has CDR1 LNHDA and CDR2 SQIVND (reference sequence). Trimming took 3 bases from V and 2 from J, leaving 16 bases between them. The CDR3 has 16 amino acids.